The source of this T cell receptor beta chain is a study of shared clonotypes between healthy human individuals. Study-level background: For every donor, three CD4 naive, three CD4 memory, two CD8 naive and one CD8 memory plates were used.

Concerning this clone itself: Its target is unknown.

Naive CD8 cells comprised CD45RO-negative, CCR7-positively selected cells, excluding terminally differentiated effector memory CD45RA+ cells. This CDR3 is 12 amino acids long. The germline V gene has CDR1 GTSNPN and CDR2 SVGIG (reference sequence). V lost 2 bases to trimming and J lost 8 bases, with 10 bases between them. Some clones are missing from TCRdb's copy, which holds only in-frame ones; the method was immunoSEQ multiplex PCR. Of 2 million to 2.5 million clones in the sample, roughly 91% are singletons; the top ten hold roughly 1.8%. Findings and caveats of the study: Sharing across four donors was highest in naive CD4 (about 5%) and lowest in memory CD8 (roughly 0.4%). Rarefaction showed sorted-subset sequencing was incomplete despite large depth. Owing to a small donor count, the genetic and exposure-history diversity represented was limited.

This sequence originates from a man between 18 and 35 years old in good health. Some clones in this sample may be carry-over from other donors' samples. The sequencing sample was made of naive CD8+ T cells from PBMCs. The J gene is TRBJ2-1, the V gene TRBV30, with D possibly matching TRBD2 (6 bases). Here the CDR3 DNA reads TGTGCCTGGAGTCCGACTAGTCATGAGCAGTTCTTC. As protein: CAWSPTSHEQFF.